The 30 T cell receptor beta chains reported below all come from one sample, sequenced in a study of Graves' ophthalmopathy and Graves' hyperthyroidism. RNA transcripts served as template for amplifying TCR beta CDR3 sequences. HTBI primers were employed in first-round RT-PCR, then a second-round multiplex PCR followed. MiXCR was run by TCRdb on the multiplex PCR reads, yielding one entry per CDR3 protein. This table holds around 1,200,000 distinct CDR3 sequences, less than 45% found once. Sequenced sample: peripheral blood or thyroid tissue (not recorded which). Receptor source: an adult man with Graves' hyperthyroidism.

This clonotype was seen just once. The rearrangement uses TRBV20-1 and TRBJ2-2; 7 bases agree with TRBD1. Germline V gene sequence: CDR1 DFQATT, CDR2 SNEGSKA (reference sequence). The ends lost 6 bases at V and 1 base at J; junction bases unmatched: 5. The CDR3 consists of 14 residues. For the CDR3, the DNA is TGCAGTGCAAACTACAGGGGGAACACCGGGGAGCTGTTTTTT. It translates to CSANYRGNTGELFF.

A word on this clonotype: This may arise from a read error, as a much more abundant clone is one base away. The gene calls are TRBV9 and TRBJ1-1; D gene ambiguous. V was trimmed by 0 bases and J by 3 bases, leaving 9 bases between them. There are 14 residues in the CDR3. CDR1 is SGDLS and CDR2 is YYNGEE in the germline V gene. CDR3 loop: CASSVEGFDTEAFF. CDR3 nucleotides: TGTGCCAGCAGCGTAGAAGGGTTCGACACTGAAGCTTTCTTT.

This clonotype has just one count. The rearrangement uses TRBV25-1 and TRBJ2-5; a weak D match, TRBD1 (7 bases). The CDR3 extends over 15 amino acids. Germline-derived CDR1 and CDR2 are MGHDK and SYGVNS. The V end lost 4 bases, the J end lost 7 bases, and 19 bases lay between the germline ends. The CDR3 region has the DNA TGTGCCAGCAGTGCTCCGAGACAGGGAGGAGGGACCCAGTACTTC. Residues: CASSAPRQGGGTQYF.

As to this clonotype: A much larger clonotype is one base distant, so this may be a read error. The V call is TRBV9, the J call TRBJ2-7; a possible D gene is TRBD2 (5 bases). Germline CDR1 reads SGDLS; CDR2 reads YYNGEE. This CDR3 is built from 14 residues. V was clipped by 3 bases and J by 2 bases, with 12 bases between them. CDR3 region: CASSGQDGAYEQYF. Here the CDR3 DNA reads TGTGCCAGCAGCGGTCAAGACGGGGCCTACGAGCAGTACTTC.

This chain connects TRBV12-3 or TRBV12-4 to TRBJ2-2; 7 bases line up with TRBD1. The CDR3 is 14 residues long. V gave up 4 bases and J gave up 5 bases; unmatched junction bases: 4. CDR3 DNA: TGTGCCAGCAGTTCCGGGACAGAGACCGGGGAGCTGTTTTTT. It translates to CASSSGTETGELFF.

This clonotype was detected ten times or more. V and J are TRBV2 and TRBJ1-5, with a tentative D call TRBD1 (5 bases). The ends were cut back, 5 bases at V and 2 bases at J, with 10 bases in the middle. CDR3 length: 14 amino acids. The germline V gene encodes CDR1 SNHLY and CDR2 FYNNEI. CDR3: CASSSRAGNQPQHF. The CDR3 bases are TGTGCCAGCAGTAGCAGGGCAGGCAATCAGCCCCAGCATTTT.

This clonotype was seen many times. The gene calls are TRBV20-1 and TRBJ1-4, with no clear D. The V gene's germline CDR1 is DFQATT and CDR2 SNEGSKA (reference sequence). The CDR3 is 14 amino acids. V was pared by 5 bases and J by 0 bases, with 10 bases between. The CDR3 DNA reads TGCAGTGCTCAACCTACAGCAACTAATGAAAAACTGTTTTTT. It is translated as CSAQPTATNEKLFF.

This clonotype was seen only a few times. The V call is TRBV13, the J call TRBJ1-3; no firm D call. V was shortened by 4 bases and J by 3 bases, with 10 bases between the two germline ends. Germline-derived CDR1 and CDR2 are PRHDT and FYEKMQ (reference sequence). The CDR3 contains 14 residues. The CDR3 reads CASSSREVGNTIYF. The CDR3 DNA sequence: TGTGCCAGCAGCTCGCGGGAGGTTGGAAACACCATATATTTT.

Ten or more counts support this clonotype. The V call is TRBV7-2, the J call TRBJ2-7; TRBD2 matches 15 bases. The CDR3 contains 20 residues. Germline V gene data show CDR1 as SGHTA and CDR2 as FQGNSA. The J segment lost 0 bases and the V segment lost 2 bases, leaving 11 bases of the junction unmatched. Here the CDR3 reads CASSLLPPGLAGGFSYEQYF. CDR3 DNA: TGTGCCAGCAGCTTACTGCCCCCGGGACTAGCGGGAGGCTTCTCCTACGAGCAGTACTTC.

The CDR3 DNA follows: TGTGCCAGCAGCGAACGACTAGCGGGAAACACCGGGGAGCTGTTTTTT. It specifies CASSERLAGNTGELFF. The chain combines TRBV9 with TRBJ2-2, with TRBD2 matching 11 bases. CDR3 size: 16 residues. Trimming took 3 bases from V and 2 from J; bases not matched to a gene: 3. CDR1 is SGDLS and CDR2 is YYNGEE in the germline V gene.

This chain joins TRBV5-1 and TRBJ2-2; possibly TRBD1 or TRBD2 for D (7 bases each). The CDR3 is 17 amino acids. Trimming took 4 bases from V and 0 from J, leaving 16 bases between them. Germline CDR1 reads SGHRS; CDR2 reads YFSETQ. CDR3 nucleotides: TGCGCCAGCAGCCCCAGGGGGGGCGCTACGAACACCGGGGAGCTGTTTTTT. It encodes CASSPRGGATNTGELFF. Full variable domain (remainder filled in from reference TRBV5-1 and TRBJ2-2): KAGVTQTPRYLIKTRGQQVTLSCSPISGHRSVSWYQQTPGQGLQFLFEYFSETQRNKGNFPGRFSGRQFSNSRSEMNVSTLELGDSALYLCASSPRGGATNTGELFFGEGSRLTVL.

This clonotype has more than one count but fewer than ten. The chain recombines TRBV7-2 with TRBJ2-7, with D perhaps being TRBD1 or TRBD2 (5 bases each). Germline CDR1 reads SGHTA; CDR2 reads FQGNSA. Trimming pared 5 bases from V and 0 bases from J, leaving 17 bases between. This CDR3 contains 16 residues. CDR3 DNA: TGTGCCAGCAGCCATGAAGGGGCAGGGAGCTCCTACGAGCAGTACTTC. This translates into CASSHEGAGSSYEQYF.

Many counts were recorded for this clonotype. Here the CDR3 reads CASRGQTNEKLFF. For the CDR3, the DNA is TGTGCCAGCAGGGGACAGACGAATGAAAAACTGTTTTTT. The chain combines TRBV2 with TRBJ1-4, with 7 bases identical to TRBD1. The germline gives CDR1 SNHLY, CDR2 FYNNEI. With V trimmed by 6 bases and J by 5 bases, 3 bases remained unmatched. The CDR3 spans 13 residues.

Ten or more counts support this clonotype. The J gene is TRBJ1-6, the V gene TRBV20-1; 9 nucleotides align to TRBD1. In germline, CDR1 is DFQATT, CDR2 SNEGSKA (reference sequence). The trim removed 6 bases at V and 6 bases at J, leaving 12 bases unmatched. The CDR3 is 16 residues long. The CDR3 DNA follows: TGCAGTGCCCCACCCGCAGGGACAGGGTTTAATTCACCCCTCCACTTT. This codes for CSAPPAGTGFNSPLHF.

This sequence joins TRBV20-1 and TRBJ1-5; 7 positions agree with TRBD1. CDR3 length: 17 amino acids. Losses at the gene ends were 6 bases for V and 5 bases for J; bases not matched to a gene: 19. The germline V gene has CDR1 DFQATT and CDR2 SNEGSKA (reference sequence). CDR3 coding DNA: TGCAGTGCCGGACAGAGAGGGGGCTTCGCGGGTGATCAGCCCCAGCATTTT. Residues: CSAGQRGGFAGDQPQHF.

V usage is TRBV9 and J usage is TRBJ1-2; D may be TRBD1 (5 bases). V was clipped by 3 bases and J by 6 bases, with 15 bases between them. Germline CDR1 and CDR2: SGDLS and YYNGEE. This CDR3 contains 14 residues. The CDR3 is CASSGGTISDGYTF. The CDR3 DNA follows: TGTGCCAGCAGCGGCGGGACGATCTCCGATGGCTACACCTTC.

Here the CDR3 reads CSVGLGLAGGYTF. CDR3 DNA sequence: TGCAGCGTTGGATTGGGACTGGCGGGCGGCTACACCTTC. The V call is TRBV29-1, the J call TRBJ1-2; D may be TRBD1 (5 bases). Trimming shortened V by 4 bases and J by 8 bases, and 17 bases separated the two germline ends. The CDR3 loop spans 13 amino acids. The germline gives CDR1 SQVTM, CDR2 ANQGSEA.

This clonotype was detected many times. The chain joins TRBV29-1 to TRBJ2-7; D might be TRBD1 (6 bases). V shed 6 bases and J shed 6 bases, with 15 bases lying between them. CDR3 length: 12 amino acids. From germline, CDR1 is SQVTM and CDR2 ANQGSEA. The chain's CDR3 is CSVLTGFGEQYF. CDR3 nucleotide sequence: TGCAGCGTCCTTACAGGGTTTGGCGAGCAGTACTTC.

Remarks on this clonotype: Since a much larger clone is just one base distant, this may be a read error. V gene TRBV20-1 combines with J gene TRBJ1-4; D possibly corresponds to TRBD1 (6 bases). The CDR3 length is 13 residues. Per the germline V gene, CDR1 is DFQATT and CDR2 is SNEGSKA (reference sequence). V was pared by 3 bases and J by 12 bases, with 17 bases between. Here the CDR3 reads CSASPGGDRELFF. The CDR3 nucleotides read TGCAGTGCTAGCCCCGGGGGCGACCGGGAACTGTTTTTT.

The chain carries TRBV7-2 and TRBJ1-5; D uncertain. CDR3 size: 13 residues. Trimming removed 9 bases from V and 7 bases from J, with 16 bases in between. Looked up from germline, CDR1 is SGHTA and CDR2 is FQGNSA. CDR3 protein: CASGELREQPQHF. CDR3 in DNA: TGTGCCAGTGGGGAGCTACGGGAGCAGCCCCAGCATTTT.

This clonotype was found many times. V is TRBV19 and J is TRBJ2-5; TRBD2 matches at 7 bases. The CDR3 covers 14 residues. V gave up 6 bases and J gave up 5 bases; unmatched junction bases: 9. Per the germline V gene, CDR1 is LNHDA and CDR2 is SQIVND (reference sequence). The DNA of the CDR3 is TGTGCCAGTAGCGGGAGGATTTACTCGGAGACCCAGTACTTC. It encodes CASSGRIYSETQYF.

Here the CDR3 DNA reads TGTGCCAGCAGTTTAATGCACAGGCAAGAGACCCAGTACTTC. Translation gives CASSLMHRQETQYF. The chain employs TRBV12-3 or TRBV12-4 and TRBJ2-5; TRBD1 might be the D (5 bases). V was pared by 2 bases and J by 2 bases, with 9 bases between. The CDR3 is 14 residues long.

This clonotype was recorded at least ten times. This sequence joins TRBV29-1 and TRBJ2-5, with TRBD1 matching over 10 bases. This CDR3 is built from 13 residues. Losses at the gene ends were 3 bases for V and 6 bases for J; bases not matched to a gene: 4. Germline V gives CDR1 SQVTM, CDR2 ANQGSEA. The CDR3 coding sequence is TGCAGCGTTGACGACAGGGGGCGGAAGACCCAGTACTTC. This gives the protein CSVDDRGRKTQYF.

The gene calls are TRBV6-5 and TRBJ1-5; 9 positions match TRBD1. The CDR3 is 18 residues long. J lost 8 bases, V lost 5 bases, and 19 bases had no gene match. From germline, CDR1 is MNHEY and CDR2 SVGAGI. The CDR3 region is CASSLPGTGLRGTEPQHF. CDR3 nucleotides: TGTGCCAGCAGTCTTCCCGGGACAGGGTTGAGGGGGACAGAGCCCCAGCATTTT.

The chain couples TRBV19 to TRBJ2-5; 7 bases align to TRBD1. V shed 3 bases and J 7 bases; nucleotides not matched to a gene: 11. Germline CDR1 LNHDA, CDR2 SQIVND (reference sequence). The CDR3 is made up of 15 amino acids. DNA for the CDR3: TGTGCCAGTAGTATTGGGACAGTGAAGGGTCCGACCCAGTACTTC. Protein sequence: CASSIGTVKGPTQYF.

This clonotype was observed a handful of times. The chain links TRBV6-6 to TRBJ2-7; TRBD2 agrees at 8 bases. V lost 6 bases to trimming and J lost 5 bases; unmatched junction nucleotides: 9. Germline assignment: CDR1 MNHNY and CDR2 SVGAGI (reference sequence). The CDR3 consists of 14 residues. CDR3: CASSSGGRRNEQYF. The CDR3 region has the DNA TGTGCCAGCAGCTCGGGCGGGAGGAGGAACGAGCAGTACTTC.

This clonotype showed up many times. The rearrangement joins TRBV3-1 to TRBJ1-1; D is uncertain. The CDR3 consists of 11 residues. Deletions cut 1 base from V and 7 bases from J, with 4 bases between. Looked up from germline, CDR1 is LGHDT and CDR2 is YNNKEL (reference sequence). DNA for the CDR3: TGTGCCAGCAGCCAAGTGGATGAAGCTTTCTTT. Translating it yields CASSQVDEAFF.

This clonotype was observed a few times. The chain carries TRBV29-1 and TRBJ2-5; D is possibly TRBD1 (5 bases). CDR3 size: 12 residues. V was clipped by 1 base and J by 5 bases, with 8 bases between them. Germline V gene lookup returns CDR1 SQVTM and CDR2 ANQGSEA. CDR3 DNA sequence: TGCAGCGTTGAAGGGGCAGGGGAGACCCAGTACTTC. Its translation: CSVEGAGETQYF.

This clonotype was counted many times. J is TRBJ2-6 and V is TRBV6-1, with 9 positions matching TRBD2. The CDR3 consists of 17 residues. The ends lost 4 bases at V and 0 bases at J; junction bases unmatched: 4. Germline values: CDR1 MNHNS, CDR2 SASEGT. The CDR3 spells CASSGTSEISGANVLTF. The CDR3 DNA sequence: TGTGCCAGCAGTGGGACTAGCGAAATCTCTGGGGCCAACGTCCTGACTTTC.

The rearrangement joins TRBV7-2 to TRBJ2-5; D ambiguous. The end of the DNA aligns better with TRBJ2-3, so the J call may be wrong. The CDR3 spans 12 residues. Germline V gene sequence: CDR1 SGHTA, CDR2 FQGNSA. The chain's CDR3 is CASSPRVYTQYF. CDR3 coding DNA: TGTGCCAGCAGCCCAAGAGTATATACGCAGTATTTT.